This T cell receptor (beta chain) was obtained from a study of blood T cell repertoires in COVID-19. Libraries were prepared by immunoSEQ multiplex PCR; TCRdb keeps only in-frame clonotypes and omits some of them. The sample records around 140,000 clones, 70% to 90% being singletons. Germline CDR1 reads LNHNV; CDR2 reads YYDKDF (reference sequence). The CDR3 has 14 residues. The junction had 4 bases not matched to a gene; V was cut back by 9 bases and J by 1 base. Across 20 to 25 US areas, participants ranged in age from about 18 to 90 years. The sample comprised PBMCs or T cells enriched from blood (not recorded which). The clonotype originates from a man aged 45-65 years who had recovered from COVID-19. The chain combines TRBV15 with TRBJ2-7; 12 bases fit TRBD2. CDR3 amino acids: CATRTSGASYEQYF. CDR3 sequence (DNA): TGTGCCACGAGGACTAGCGGGGCGTCCTACGAGCAGTACTTC.